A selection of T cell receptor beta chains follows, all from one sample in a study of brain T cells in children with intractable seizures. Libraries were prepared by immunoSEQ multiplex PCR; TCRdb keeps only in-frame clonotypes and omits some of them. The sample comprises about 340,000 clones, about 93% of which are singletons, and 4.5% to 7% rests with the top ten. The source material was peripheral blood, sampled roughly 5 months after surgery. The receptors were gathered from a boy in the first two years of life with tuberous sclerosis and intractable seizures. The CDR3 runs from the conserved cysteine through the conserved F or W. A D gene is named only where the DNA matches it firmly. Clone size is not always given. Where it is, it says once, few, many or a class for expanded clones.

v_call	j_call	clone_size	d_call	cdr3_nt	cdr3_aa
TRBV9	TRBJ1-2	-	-	TGTGCCAGCAGCGTAGCTTTGCCAGGTTTGAGTGGCTACACCTTC	CASSVALPGLSGYTF
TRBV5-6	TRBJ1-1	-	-	TGTGCCAGCAGCTTGACAGGAGGGACTGAAGCTTTCTTT	CASSLTGGTEAFF
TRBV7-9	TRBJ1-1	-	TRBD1	TGTGCCAGCAGCCCCTGGACAGGACTGAACACTGAAGCTTTCTTT	CASSPWTGLNTEAFF
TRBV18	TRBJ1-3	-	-	TGTGCCAGCTCACCTTCGCGGTTAGGCGATAGAGCTTCTGGAAACACCATATATTTT	CASSPSRLGDRASGNTIYF
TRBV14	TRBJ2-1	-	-	TGTGCCAGCAACCCGTCAGGCCTTAGCTCCTACAATGAGCAGTTCTTC	CASNPSGLSSYNEQFF
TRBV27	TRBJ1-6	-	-	TGTGCCAGCAGTTTAACAGGCAGGAATTCACCCCTCCACTTT	CASSLTGRNSPLHF
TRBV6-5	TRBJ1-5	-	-	TGTGCCAGCAGCCAAAATCAGCCCCAGCATTTT	CASSQNQPQHF
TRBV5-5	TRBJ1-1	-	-	TGTGCCAGCAGCTCCGGAGAAGGTTGGGACACTGAAGCTTTCTTT	CASSSGEGWDTEAFF
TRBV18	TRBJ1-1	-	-	TGTGCCAGCACCCTATCTACCACCACTGAAGCTTTCTTT	CASTLSTTTEAFF
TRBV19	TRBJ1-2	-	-	TGTGCCAGTAGTATACAGGGGTCCTATGGCTACACCTTC	CASSIQGSYGYTF
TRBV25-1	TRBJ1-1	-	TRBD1	TGTGCCAGCAGTGAATATGGACAGGGGATCCGAACTGAAGCTTTCTTT	CASSEYGQGIRTEAFF
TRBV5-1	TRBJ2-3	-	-	TGCGCCAGCAGGGAGAACAGGGCTGCAGATACGCAGTATTTT	CASRENRAADTQYF
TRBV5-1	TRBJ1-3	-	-	TGCGCCAGCAGCCGTAGACCCGGGGGGTGGTCGCGAAACACCATATATTTT	CASSRRPGGWSRNTIYF
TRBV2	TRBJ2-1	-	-	TGTGCCAGCAGTGACCAACCGAATGAGCAGTTCTTC	CASSDQPNEQFF
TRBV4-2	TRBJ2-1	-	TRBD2	TGTGCCAGCAGCCAAGGGGGAGGGTCAGCGTGGTCCTACAATGAGCAGTTCTTC	CASSQGGGSAWSYNEQFF
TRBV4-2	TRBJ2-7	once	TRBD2	TGTGCCAGCAGCCAAGGGGAGGGAGTAACTGGCGAGCAGTACTTC	CASSQGEGVTGEQYF
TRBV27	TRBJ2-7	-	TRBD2	TGTGCCAGCAGATGGAATAGCGGGAGATCCTACGAGCAGTACTTC	CASRWNSGRSYEQYF
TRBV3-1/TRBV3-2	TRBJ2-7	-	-	TGTGCCAGCAGCCAAGATGTCCAGGAGCAGTACTTC	CASSQDVQEQYF
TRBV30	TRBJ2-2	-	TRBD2	TGTGCCTGGAGTTTTGGGAGGGGAACGACCGGGGAGCTGTTTTTT	CAWSFGRGTTGELFF
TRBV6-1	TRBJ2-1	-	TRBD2	TGTGCCAGCAGTGTAATAGCGGGAGGGGATCACAATGAGCAGTTCTTC	CASSVIAGGDHNEQFF
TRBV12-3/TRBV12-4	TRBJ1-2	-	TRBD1	TGTGCCAGCAGTTTTGACAGGGGATATGGCTACACCTTC	CASSFDRGYGYTF
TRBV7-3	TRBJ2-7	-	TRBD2	TGTGCCAGCAGCCTGGGGAGGACTAGCGACGAGCAGTACTTC	CASSLGRTSDEQYF
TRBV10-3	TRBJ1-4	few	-	TGTGCCATCAGTGAGGCTAGGACAGTTTTTCATGAAAAACTGTTTTTT	CAISEARTVFHEKLFF
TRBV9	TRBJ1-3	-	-	TGTGCCAGCAGCGCCACGGGCCGGACGCGGAACACCATATATTTT	CASSATGRTRNTIYF
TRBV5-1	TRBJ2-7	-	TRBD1	TGCGCCAGCAGTTCGCGGGACAGGGGCTACGAGCAGTACTTC	CASSSRDRGYEQYF
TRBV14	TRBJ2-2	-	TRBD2	TGTGCCAGCAGCCAAAGACTAGCGGGAGGAGGGGAGCTGTTTTTT	CASSQRLAGGGELFF
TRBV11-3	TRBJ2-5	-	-	TGTGCCAGCAGCTATTTTAAAGAGACCCAGTACTTC	CASSYFKETQYF
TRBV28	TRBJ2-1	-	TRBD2	TGTGCCAGCAGCTCTACTAGCGGAGTCTACAATGAGCAGTTCTTC	CASSSTSGVYNEQFF
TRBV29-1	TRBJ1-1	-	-	TGCAGCGTCCACTTCGGCGGGACCCGAACTTTCTTT	CSVHFGGTRTFF
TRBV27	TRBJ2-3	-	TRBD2	TGTGCCAGCACCCCCTTAGCGGGACCTAGCACAGATACGCAGTATTTT	CASTPLAGPSTDTQYF
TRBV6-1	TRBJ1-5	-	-	TGTGCCAGCAGTGAACACGTCAATCAGCCCCAGCATTTT	CASSEHVNQPQHF
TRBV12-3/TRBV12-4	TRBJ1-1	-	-	TGTGCCAGCAGTTTTGGGAGCACTGAAGCTTTCTTT	CASSFGSTEAFF